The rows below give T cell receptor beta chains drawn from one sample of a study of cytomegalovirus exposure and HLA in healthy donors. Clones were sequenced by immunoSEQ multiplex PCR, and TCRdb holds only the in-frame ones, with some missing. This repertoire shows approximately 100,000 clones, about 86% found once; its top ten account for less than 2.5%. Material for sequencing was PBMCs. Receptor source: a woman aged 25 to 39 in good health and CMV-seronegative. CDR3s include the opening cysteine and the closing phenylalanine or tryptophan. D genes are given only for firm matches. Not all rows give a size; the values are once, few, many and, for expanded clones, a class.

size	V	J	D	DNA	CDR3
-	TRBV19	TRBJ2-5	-	TGTGCCAGTAGGATGGGGGGGCAGAAGACCCAGTACTTC	CASRMGGQKTQYF
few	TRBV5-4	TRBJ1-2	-	TGTGCCAGCAGCTTTGGGATGGAGGGAACCTATGGCTACACCTTC	CASSFGMEGTYGYTF
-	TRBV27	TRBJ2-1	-	TGTGCCAGCAGTTTAGCGGGATTCTTCAATGAGCAGTTCTTC	CASSLAGFFNEQFF
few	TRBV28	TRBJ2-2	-	TGTGCCAGCAGTTCTGCTAGAGCGAACACCGGGGAGCTGTTTTTT	CASSSARANTGELFF
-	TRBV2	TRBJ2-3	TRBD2	TGTGCCAGCAGAAACATAGCGGGAGTTTATGATACGCAGTATTTT	CASRNIAGVYDTQYF
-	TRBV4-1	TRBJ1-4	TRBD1	TGCGCCAGCAGCCAAATATGGTCAGGACAGGGGGCTTGGGAAAAACTGTTTTTT	CASSQIWSGQGAWEKLFF
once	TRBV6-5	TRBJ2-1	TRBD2	TGTGCCAGCGTGGGGACTAGCGGAATATACGAGCGGTTCTTC	CASVGTSGIYERFF
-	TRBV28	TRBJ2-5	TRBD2	TGTGCCAGCAGCCCTCCTTTTCTAGCGGCTGGGTCAGAGACCCAGTACTTC	CASSPPFLAAGSETQYF
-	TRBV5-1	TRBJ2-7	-	TGCGCCAGCCAGGGATCCTCCTACGAGCAGTACTTC	CASQGSSYEQYF
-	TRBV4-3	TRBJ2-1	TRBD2	TGCGCCAGCAGCGGAGGGACTAGCGGGAGCAATGAGCAGTTCTTC	CASSGGTSGSNEQFF
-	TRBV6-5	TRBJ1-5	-	TGTGCCAGCAGTTACCGTGAGAGTCAGCCCCAGCATTTT	CASSYRESQPQHF
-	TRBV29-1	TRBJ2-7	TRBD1	TGCAGCGCCGACGGAGGACAGGGCTACGAGCAGTACTTC	CSADGGQGYEQYF
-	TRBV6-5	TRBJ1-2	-	TGTGCCAGCAGTTACTCCCATAACTATGGCTACACCTTC	CASSYSHNYGYTF
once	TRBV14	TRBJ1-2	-	TGTGCCAGCAGCCGGGCGTTGATTCGCTATGGCTACACCTTC	CASSRALIRYGYTF